This paragraph covers one TCR beta chain sequence. Its antigen remains undetermined. The record has no base qualities; no much larger clone is one base away. The library was obtained by PCR. The sample was run on an Illumina HiSeq 2500. To reduce PCR and sequencing biases, unique molecular identifiers were built into the TCR beta cDNA libraries. Approximately 500,000 cDNA molecules were obtained for every 1 to 10 million input T cells, so each molecule roughly corresponded to one T cell. The patient libraries were prepared and sequenced using the same protocol as the earlier healthy control dataset. Samples belonging to the same batch were prepared together, multiplexed and sequenced on a shared HiSeq lane. The original methods were these. Raw barcoded reads were processed with MIGEC, discarding single-read molecular identifier groups before consensus assembly and CDR3 extraction. VDJtools was used for post-analysis of the clonotype tables, with diversity normalized by down-sampling every dataset to the smallest sample size. To correct batch-related cross-sample contamination, repertoire overlap clustering matched CDR3 amino acid sequences but not nucleotide sequences. TCRdb took the public reads, trimmed them with fastp at Q25, ran MiXCR for clone calling and kept in-frame beta chains. CDR3 protein duplicates are merged, each entry listing the most common genes and DNA. It is TCRdb's table, rather than the study itself, that gives the V and J calls and clone size. Across this sample there are under 900,000 distinct CDR3 sequences, with around 50% seen only once. Jointly, the top ten make up roughly 4.4% of the sample.

To demonstrate the VDJtools post-analysis software, TCR beta repertoires were profiled from the peripheral blood of 13 young patients with multiple sclerosis. The multiple sclerosis patients were children and adolescents ranging in age from roughly 6 to 15 years. This sample was taken from a study of post-analysis software for immune sequencing data (dated by TCRdb to about 2015). In terms of the full investigation: Relapsing-remitting, secondary progressive and progressive-relapsing multiple sclerosis were recorded as disease courses, and subtype annotation was lacking for some patients. Patient repertoires were compared against ten to eleven previously published healthy control repertoires from donors aged about 6 to 28 years. A subset of samples was prepared in parallel using single-end sample barcoding, then pooled and co-amplified after Illumina adapter ligation.

What the study reported, not specific to this receptor: Strong co-clustering of samples prepared in the same batch was shown by direct clustering with F measure, prompting a batch-effect correction. Significantly higher frequencies in patients than in controls were found for about five TRBV segments, including TRBV5-6, TRBV5-1 and TRBV20-1. The control group was slightly older than the multiple sclerosis patient group. Normalized Chao1 diversity was significantly lower in multiple sclerosis patients than controls, suggesting substantial peripheral T-cell clonal expansion.

The CDR1 and CDR2 encoded by the germline V gene (reference sequence) are MNHNY and SVGAGI. Including cysteine and phenylalanine, the CDR3 has 17 amino acids. Of the read, only the CDR3 DNA is kept; its 51 bases are in frame from base 1. For this chain, trimming is 1 base at the V end and 0 bases at the J end, and the number of junction bases without a gene match is 5. Sequencing was done on a sample of blood. The TCR comes from a girl between 10 and 17 years old with multiple sclerosis. The rearrangement joined TRBV6-6 to TRBJ1-4; 7 junctional bases match TRBD1. DNA sequence: TGTGCCAGCAGTTACTTCGGGACAGACGCAACTAATGAAAAACTGTTTTTT. The encoded protein is CASSYFGTDATNEKLFF.